A selection of T cell receptor beta chains follows, all from one sample in a study of blood T cell repertoires in COVID-19. Repertoires were generated with immunoSEQ multiplex PCR, while TCRdb's copy carries only in-frame clones and drops some. The sample consists of more than 90,000 clones, about 80% of them appearing once. The specimen sequenced was peripheral blood. All receptors derive from a human donor in a cohort sampled during active COVID-19. Each CDR3 is given with its conserved first and last residue. The D gene is left open where the match is weak. Clone size is shown for a subset of rows, as once, few, many or a class of expanded clone.

CDR3nt | CDR3aa | j_gene | len | v_gene | abundance | d_gene
TGTGCCAGCAGCCAAGCTCGGGGTTCCTTCCTTAGGGCTTTCTTT | CASSQARGSFLRAFF | TRBJ1-1 | 15 | TRBV3-1/TRBV3-2 | - | -
TGCGCCAGCTCGTTGACAGGGGAGAACACTGAAGCTTTCTTT | CASSLTGENTEAFF | TRBJ1-1 | 14 | TRBV5-1 | once | TRBD1
TGTGCCACCGGTTGGTTCAGGGATTCACCCCTCCACTTT | CATGWFRDSPLHF | TRBJ1-6 | 13 | TRBV6-5 | - | -
TGTGCCAGCAGGGGGACAGGGTCGTACTATGGCTACACCTTC | CASRGTGSYYGYTF | TRBJ1-2 | 14 | TRBV7-9 | - | TRBD1
TGTGCCAGCACTGTACTAGCGGGTCGGGAGCAGTTCTTC | CASTVLAGREQFF | TRBJ2-1 | 13 | TRBV6-5 | - | TRBD2
TGTGCCAGCAGCTTCGGGAGCGGGAATGGAGCTTTCTTT | CASSFGSGNGAFF | TRBJ1-1 | 13 | TRBV11-2 | - | -
TGTGCCAGCAGTGCTGATATAGGGGGAAATGAGCAGTTCTTC | CASSADIGGNEQFF | TRBJ2-1 | 14 | TRBV6-6 | - | -
TGTGCCAGCTCCCCCTTAGCGGGAGGGTCCTACGAGCAGTACTTC | CASSPLAGGSYEQYF | TRBJ2-7 | 15 | TRBV18 | - | TRBD2
TGTGCCAGCAGCCCGATAGCGGGCGCCTACGAGCAGTACTTC | CASSPIAGAYEQYF | TRBJ2-7 | 14 | TRBV11-2 | - | TRBD2
TGCGCCAGCAGCCAAGAGGGCAGGGGGCTCGAGGGCTACACCTTC | CASSQEGRGLEGYTF | TRBJ1-2 | 15 | TRBV4-1 | - | TRBD1